This T cell receptor (beta chain) was recovered during a study of early T cells in non-severe SARS-CoV-2 infection. This clonotype has more than one count but fewer than ten. The CDR3 runs to 14 residues. Trimming shortened V by 1 base and J by 6 bases, and 11 bases separated the two germline ends. Germline CDR1 and CDR2: MGHRA and YSYEKL. TCRdb used MiXCR to reprocess the 5' RACE reads, holding one entry per CDR3 protein. The data hold roughly 57,000 distinct CDR3 sequences, with 13% observed a single time. Sequencing was performed on whole blood, taken at baseline. The V gene is TRBV4-1, the J gene TRBJ2-3; D may correspond to TRBD1 or TRBD2 (6 bases each). The source of this sequence is an adult who was a healthcare worker with PCR-confirmed SARS-CoV-2 infection or an uninfected control (not recorded which). CDR3 amino acids: CASSQGGGPDTQYF. The DNA for the CDR3 is TGCGCCAGCAGCCAAGGAGGGGGGCCGGATACGCAGTATTTT.